This note documents a single T cell receptor beta chain sequence. Its target is unknown. At baseline, cycle 4 day 1, and cycle 7 day 1, blood was sampled. The data were obtained in a study of OX40 agonist ivuxolimab in advanced cancers. Study-wide background: Patients achieving partial responses numbered three: one hepatocellular carcinoma case and two cutaneous melanoma cases.

Profiled with immunoSEQ multiplex PCR; TCRdb holds only in-frame clones, not every one. The sample contains 25,000 to 40,000 clones, about 80% of which appear only once. Findings and limits, study-wide: Within 6 weeks, CD4+ and CD8+ blood T cells expanded clonally at 0.1 to 3.0 mg/kg. Among T cells, CD8+ cells averaged more expanded clones than CD4+ cells.

Germline assignment: CDR1 SGHRS and CDR2 YFSETQ. The length of the CDR3 is 15 residues. After removal of 2 bases from V and 7 bases from J, the junction contained 5 bases not matched to a gene. The sample was CD4+ or CD8+ T cells sorted from blood, taken in a trial of the OX40 agonist ivuxolimab. The chain links TRBV5-1 to TRBJ2-1; 11 nucleotides line up with TRBD1. The clonotype originates from an adult with an advanced solid tumor such as melanoma, head and neck, liver or kidney cancer. The CDR3 spells CASSFGQGAGNEQFF. The CDR3 nucleotides are TGCGCCAGCAGCTTCGGACAGGGGGCGGGAAATGAGCAGTTCTTC.